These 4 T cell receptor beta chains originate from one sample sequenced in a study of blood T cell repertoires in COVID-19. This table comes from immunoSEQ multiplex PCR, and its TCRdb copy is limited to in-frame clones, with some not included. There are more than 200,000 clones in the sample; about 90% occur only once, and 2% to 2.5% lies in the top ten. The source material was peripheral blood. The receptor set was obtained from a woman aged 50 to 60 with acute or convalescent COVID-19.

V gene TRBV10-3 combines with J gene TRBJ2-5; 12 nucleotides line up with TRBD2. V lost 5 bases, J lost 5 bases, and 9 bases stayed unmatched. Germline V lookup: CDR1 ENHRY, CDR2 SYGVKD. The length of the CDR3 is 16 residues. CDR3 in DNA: TGTGCCATCAGTTTCGGACTAGCGGGAATTAAGGAGACCCAGTACTTC. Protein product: CAISFGLAGIKETQYF.

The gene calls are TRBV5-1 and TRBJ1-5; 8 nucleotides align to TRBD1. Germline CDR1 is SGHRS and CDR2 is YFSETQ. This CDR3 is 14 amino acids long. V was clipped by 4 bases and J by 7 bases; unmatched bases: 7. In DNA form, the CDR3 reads TGCGCCAGCAGCCCCGGACAGGGTGGGCAGCCCCAGCATTTT. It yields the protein CASSPGQGGQPQHF.

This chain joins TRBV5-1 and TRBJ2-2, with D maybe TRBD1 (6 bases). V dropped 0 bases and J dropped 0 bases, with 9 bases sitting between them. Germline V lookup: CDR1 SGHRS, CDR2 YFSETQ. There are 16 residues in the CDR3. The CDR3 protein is CASSLGGTSNTGELFF. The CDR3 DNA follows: TGCGCCAGCAGCTTGGGGGGGACATCGAACACCGGGGAGCTGTTTTTT.

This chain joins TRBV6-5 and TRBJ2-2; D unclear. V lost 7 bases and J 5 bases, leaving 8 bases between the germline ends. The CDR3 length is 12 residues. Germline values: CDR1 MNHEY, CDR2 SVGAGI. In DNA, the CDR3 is TGTGCCAGCAAGAGGTTAACCGGGGAGCTGTTTTTT. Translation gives CASKRLTGELFF.